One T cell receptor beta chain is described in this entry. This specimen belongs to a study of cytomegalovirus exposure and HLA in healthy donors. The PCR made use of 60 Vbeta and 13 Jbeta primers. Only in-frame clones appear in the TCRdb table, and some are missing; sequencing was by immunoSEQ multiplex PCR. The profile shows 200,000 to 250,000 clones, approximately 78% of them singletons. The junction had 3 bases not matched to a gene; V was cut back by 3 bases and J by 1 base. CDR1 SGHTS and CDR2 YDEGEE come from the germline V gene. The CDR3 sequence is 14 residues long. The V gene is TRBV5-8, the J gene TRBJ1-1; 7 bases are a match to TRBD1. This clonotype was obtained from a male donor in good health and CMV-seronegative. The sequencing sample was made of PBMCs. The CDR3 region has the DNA TGTGCCAGCAGCTGGAGACAGGGGAACACTGAAGCTTTCTTT. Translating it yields CASSWRQGNTEAFF.